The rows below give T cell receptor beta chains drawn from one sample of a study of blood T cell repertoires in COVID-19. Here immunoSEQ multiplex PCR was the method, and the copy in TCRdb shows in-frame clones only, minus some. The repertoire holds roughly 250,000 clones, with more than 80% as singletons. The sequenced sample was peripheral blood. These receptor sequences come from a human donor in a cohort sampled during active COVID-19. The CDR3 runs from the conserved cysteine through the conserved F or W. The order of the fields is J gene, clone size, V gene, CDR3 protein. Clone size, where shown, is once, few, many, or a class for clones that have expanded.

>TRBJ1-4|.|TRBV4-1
CASSRAGTENEKLFF
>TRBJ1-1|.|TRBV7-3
CASSLTGISEAFF
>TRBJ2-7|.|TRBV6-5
CASTQGQEVSWQYF
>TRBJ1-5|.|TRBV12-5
CASGLEGGRGQPQHF
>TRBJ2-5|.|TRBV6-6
CASTSNRETQYF
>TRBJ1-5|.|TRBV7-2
CASSLEAGSNQPQHF
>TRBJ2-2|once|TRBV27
CASRLFAGTSGTGELFF
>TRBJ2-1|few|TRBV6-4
CASSAAGGGGNEQFF
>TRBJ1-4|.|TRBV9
CASTQGSANEKLFF
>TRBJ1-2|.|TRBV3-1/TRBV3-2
CASSQELTGPYGYTF
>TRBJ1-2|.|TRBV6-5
CASSNNRVGYTF
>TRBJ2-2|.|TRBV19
CASSKGLAGEMGTGELFF
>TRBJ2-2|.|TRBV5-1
CASSFETNTGELFF